This paragraph covers one T cell receptor (beta chain) sequence. This clone was detected only once. Its specific antigen is unknown. No base quality values were provided; no much bigger clone lies one nucleotide off. TCRbeta CDR3 regions were amplified from genomic DNA by means of the immunoSEQ Assay, a bias-controlled multiplex PCR. Turning to the authors' computational methods: The number of nucleated cells in each sample was estimated by amplification of reference gene primers within the assay. To quantify the absolute abundance of each unique TCRbeta CDR3 rearrangement, sequence reads were collapsed and filtered. For each sample, productive Simpson clonality was calculated by taking the square root of Simpson's diversity index across productive rearrangements. Held by TCRdb, this immuneACCESS table contains in-frame sequences only and omits some clones. Under half of the omission traces to an unresolved V gene where checked; the cause of the rest is unknown. From that table come the V and J calls and clone size; the DNA was used to work out D and trimming. The sample records roughly 250,000 clones, about 80% of which are singletons. The ten largest clones add up to approximately 7% of the sample.

The data belong to a study of blood T cell repertoires in COVID-19 (dated by TCRdb to 2020 to 2021). As for the study more broadly: Collaborator samples came from the United States, Italy and Spain and covered acute and convalescent phases of COVID-19. The prospective study material was composed of cDNA or gDNA derived from T cells, B-cell-depleted T cells, or PBMCs. Deeply sampled blood TCRbeta repertoires from subjects exposed to, actively infected with, or recovered from COVID-19 were included in the dataset. A freely available public database, intended as a resource for researchers studying the immune response to SARS-CoV-2, is where the repertoires were released. The samples were drawn from the first 160 participants of the ongoing ImmuneRACE study and from some 1,300 subjects provided by 6 global collaborators. Nearly every sample came with metadata listing a de-identified subject ID, COVID-19 status, age in years and sex. Where available, HLA class I and class II types were taken from metadata supplied by the sample provider and were not determined by assay-based typing.

From the cysteine up to the phenylalanine, the CDR3 has a length of 14 residues. Just the 42-base CDR3 DNA is kept, in frame starting at base 1. CDR1 is given as MNHEY and CDR2 as SVGAGI, both from the germline V gene. V was cut back by 6 bases and J by 9 bases, leaving a gap of 21 bases between them. Each collaborating institution followed its own protocols to collect whole blood in K2EDTA tubes. For TCRbeta analysis, collaborators shipped samples in one of three forms: frozen whole blood, isolated PBMCs, or DNA extracted from either of those sample types. Here is what the overall study found, with its caveats: How much clinical and demographic metadata was included differed by source and by participant, and the metadata was provided uncurated.

In this chain, TRBV6-5 is recombined with TRBJ2-7; the D gene is possibly TRBD1, with 7 bases matching. The source material was peripheral blood. The sequence came from a woman aged 45-59 years with acute or convalescent COVID-19. The CDR3 is CASRRDSAMGGQYF. The base sequence is TGTGCCAGCAGGAGGGACAGTGCGATGGGGGGGCAGTACTTC.